These 16 T cell receptor beta chains were all obtained from the same sample, sequenced in a study of beta chain features in type 1 diabetes. Isolated RNA was reverse transcribed in full, so expressed TCRB transcripts were sequenced. Method: immunoSEQ multiplex PCR; TCRdb's copy keeps in-frame clones and lacks some. The data contain around 300,000 clones, 8% of them singletons. Sample: central memory CD4+ T cells from blood. The receptors derive from a woman aged 18-35 years in good health.

The rearrangement joins TRBV2 to TRBJ2-5; no clear D gene. V gave up 6 bases and J gave up 2 bases, with 4 bases separating them. This CDR3 region has 11 residues. Germline V gene lookup returns CDR1 SNHLY and CDR2 FYNNEI. The CDR3 DNA sequence: TGTGCCAGCAGGGCTCAAGAGACCCAGTACTTC. This codes for CASRAQETQYF.

This chain uses TRBV18 with TRBJ2-5; D perhaps matches TRBD1 (6 bases). Between the trimmed V and J ends, which lost 2 bases and 2 bases, there was a span of 24 bases. The CDR3 loop spans 19 amino acids. CDR1 is KGHSH and CDR2 is LQKENI in the germline V gene. The CDR3 sequence: CASSPGPQGWGSLQETQYF. DNA of the CDR3: TGTGCCAGCTCACCAGGCCCCCAGGGGTGGGGATCCCTTCAAGAGACCCAGTACTTC.

This chain uses TRBV28 with TRBJ1-5, with 7 bases identical to TRBD1. V lost 7 bases to trimming and J lost 4 bases; unmatched junction nucleotides: 4. The CDR3 length is 13 residues. CDR1 and CDR2 from the germline V gene are MDHEN and SYDVKM. The CDR3 reads CASTLQGNQPQHF. The CDR3 DNA is TGTGCCAGCACCCTACAGGGGAATCAGCCCCAGCATTTT.

This chain links TRBV6-5 with TRBJ2-2; D is undetermined. There are 14 residues in the CDR3. Germline V CDR1 and CDR2: MNHEY, SVGAGI. V was shortened by 5 bases and J by 2 bases, with 9 bases between the two germline ends. The CDR3 sequence: CASSPTLNTGELFF. The CDR3 bases are TGTGCCAGCAGTCCCACACTTAACACCGGGGAGCTGTTTTTT.

This clone was picked up a small number of times. The chain couples TRBV7-2 to TRBJ2-7; D is unresolved. This CDR3 has 14 residues. The V gene's germline CDR1 is SGHTA and CDR2 FQGNSA. Trimming shortened V by 2 bases and J by 3 bases, and 11 bases separated the two germline ends. CDR3 DNA: TGTGCCAGCAGCTTAACTTTCCGCAACTACGAGCAGTACTTC. Its protein is CASSLTFRNYEQYF.

This clone was detected only a few times. The rearrangement uses TRBV5-8 and TRBJ1-1; D may be TRBD1 (6 bases). V was cut by 5 bases and J by 3 bases, with 14 bases left in between. From germline, CDR1 is SGHTS and CDR2 YDEGEE. This CDR3 has 14 residues. CDR3 sequence reads: CASRLTGRDTEAFF. The CDR3 region has the DNA TGTGCCAGCAGGCTGACAGGACGGGACACTGAAGCTTTCTTT.

The chain combines TRBV4-3 with TRBJ1-4, with D perhaps matching TRBD1 (6 bases). The CDR3 loop spans 16 amino acids. From germline, CDR1 is LGHNA and CDR2 YSLEER. Trimming stripped 1 base from V and 4 bases from J, with 13 bases between. CDR3 bases: TGCGCCAGCAGCCAAGGAGCGACAGGTCGTAATGAAAAACTGTTTTTT. Translated, it gives CASSQGATGRNEKLFF.

The chain employs TRBV19 and TRBJ2-2, with a tentative D call TRBD1 (5 bases). Germline V gene sequence: CDR1 LNHDA, CDR2 SQIVND (reference sequence). The CDR3 is 14 residues long. The V gene lost 1 base and the J gene lost 5 bases, with 8 bases spanning the gap. The CDR3 is CASSIARATGELFF. CDR3 sequence (DNA): TGTGCCAGTAGTATAGCCAGGGCGACCGGGGAGCTGTTTTTT. Combining the CDR3 with reference TRBV19 and TRBJ2-2 gives the whole variable domain DGGITQSPKYLFRKEGQNVTLSCEQNLNHDAMYWYRQDPGQGLRLIYYSQIVNDFQKGDIAEGYSVSREKKESFPLTVTSAQKNPTAFYLCASSIARATGELFFGEGSRLTVL.

Concerning this clone itself: At one boundary the junction diverges from the germline segment, which might be a read error. This chain links TRBV7-9 with TRBJ1-3, with 9 nucleotides matching TRBD1. CDR3 length: 16 residues. From germline, CDR1 is SEHNR and CDR2 FQNEAQ (reference sequence). CDR3 DNA sequence: TGCGCCAGCAGCCAAGTGCATGGGACAGGGGGAAACACCATATATTTT. This encodes CASSQVHGTGGNTIYF.

This clone came up a few times. V and J are TRBV11-2 and TRBJ2-1; TRBD1 might be the D (5 bases). The CDR3 runs to 11 residues. Germline-derived CDR1 and CDR2 are SGHAT and FQNNGV. Trimming shortened V by 5 bases and J by 12 bases, and 11 bases separated the two germline ends. The DNA of the CDR3 is TGTGCCAGCAGCCTTATAGGGGTGCAGTTCTTC. Translating it yields CASSLIGVQFF.

This clone was seen a handful of times. This chain connects TRBV4-3 to TRBJ1-4, with 7 bases that match TRBD1. Germline V gene data show CDR1 as LGHNA and CDR2 as YSLEER. The CDR3 consists of 15 residues. V shed 1 base and J 10 bases; nucleotides not matched to a gene: 9. For the CDR3, the DNA is TGCGCCAGCAGCCAAGCCGACAGGGTTGCAAGAAAACTGTTTTTT. It is translated as CASSQADRVARKLFF.

This clone occurred a few times. CDR3 nucleotides: TGTGCCAGCAGTTTAGGGACTAGCGGGGGGAGGGAGCAGTTCTTC. Its protein is CASSLGTSGGREQFF. The chain has TRBV28 and TRBJ2-1, with 15 bases identical to TRBD2. Germline V lookup: CDR1 MDHEN, CDR2 SYDVKM. This CDR3 contains 15 residues. With 2 bases clipped from V and 10 bases from J, the junction kept 3 bases outside the gene matches.

The chain links TRBV7-9 to TRBJ1-3; D unclear. V shed 4 bases and J shed 5 bases, with 6 bases lying between them. Germline CDR1 reads SEHNR; CDR2 reads FQNEAQ (reference sequence). This CDR3 spans 12 amino acids. The CDR3 sequence is CASSSQRNTIYF. CDR3 DNA sequence: TGTGCCAGCAGCTCCCAAAGAAACACCATATATTTT.

This chain uses TRBV6-1 with TRBJ2-5; 7 bases line up with TRBD1. With 5 bases clipped from V and 5 bases from J, the junction kept 8 bases outside the gene matches. The CDR3 covers 14 residues. Germline V lookup: CDR1 MNHNS, CDR2 SASEGT. CDR3 amino acids: CASSNRQGGETQYF. The CDR3 DNA sequence: TGTGCCAGCAGTAACAGACAGGGCGGGGAGACCCAGTACTTC.

The V call is TRBV19, the J call TRBJ1-1; a weak D match, TRBD1 (5 bases). The CDR3 runs 14 residues. The germline V gene has CDR1 LNHDA and CDR2 SQIVND (reference sequence). V was cut by 8 bases and J by 1 base, with 14 bases left in between. The chain's CDR3 is CASWEGRENTEAFF. DNA of the CDR3: TGTGCCAGTTGGGAGGGACGGGAGAACACTGAAGCTTTCTTT.

The V gene is TRBV7-2, the J gene TRBJ2-7; D not certain. This CDR3 comprises 14 residues. V gave up 5 bases and J gave up 4 bases, with 15 bases separating them. Germline lookup yields CDR1 SGHTA and CDR2 FQGNSA. In DNA, the CDR3 is TGTGCCAGCAGCGTGACGGTGGGTTGGTACGAGCAGTACGTC. It codes for CASSVTVGWYEQYV.